This T cell receptor (beta chain) originates from a study of radiation and T cells in renal cell carcinoma. Clones were read by immunoSEQ multiplex PCR, and TCRdb kept only the in-frame ones, dropping some. The table records fewer than 200,000 clones, 88% of them present only once. Whole-study results and caveats: Top tumor clonotypes rose in blood 2 weeks post-radiation, then contracted.

Germline values: CDR1 SGDLS, CDR2 YYNGEE. The CDR3 consists of 15 residues. Trimming removed 0 bases at V and 7 bases at J, with 17 bases between. The count of this clone is one. Its target is not known. Time point noted: blood 4 weeks post-SBRT, at nephrectomy. Treatment meaning: 15 Gy SBRT to primary tumor, nephrectomy 4 weeks later. Nephrectomy followed 15 Gy stereotactic body radiation by 4 weeks. Clear cell pathology was present in this patient's renal cell carcinoma. Sequences were derived from blood, sampled from a patient whose treatment included radiotherapy and nephrectomy. This TCR derives from a woman aged 50 to 60 with renal cell carcinoma. The chain couples TRBV9 to TRBJ2-7; D gene unclear. As DNA, the CDR3 is TGTGCCAGCAGCGTAGACCGCACCCCCCTTCGGGAGCAGTACTTC. Encoded protein: CASSVDRTPLREQYF.